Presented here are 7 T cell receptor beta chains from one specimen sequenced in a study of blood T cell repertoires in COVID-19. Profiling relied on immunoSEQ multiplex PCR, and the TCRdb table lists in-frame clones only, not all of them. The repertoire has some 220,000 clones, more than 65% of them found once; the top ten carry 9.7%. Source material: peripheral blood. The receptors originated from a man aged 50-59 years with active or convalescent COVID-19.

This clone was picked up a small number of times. The CDR3 loop reads CASSPGQNNQPQHF. As DNA, the CDR3 is TGTGCCAGCAGCCCCGGACAGAACAATCAGCCCCAGCATTTT. The chain links TRBV5-5 to TRBJ1-5; a weak D match, TRBD1 (6 bases). The CDR3 length is 14 residues. CDR1 and CDR2 from the germline V gene are SGHKS and YYEKEE (reference sequence). The ends were cut back, 4 bases at V and 3 bases at J, with 11 bases in the middle.

CDR3 sequence reads: CASSLTGTYEQYV. CDR3 DNA: TGTGCCAGCAGCTTGACGGGGACCTACGAGCAGTACGTC. This chain links TRBV5-4 with TRBJ2-7, with TRBD2 as a possible D gene (5 bases). The CDR3 spans 13 residues. Per the germline V gene, CDR1 is SGHNT and CDR2 is YYREEE (reference sequence). V was cut by 1 base and J by 2 bases, with 7 bases left in between.

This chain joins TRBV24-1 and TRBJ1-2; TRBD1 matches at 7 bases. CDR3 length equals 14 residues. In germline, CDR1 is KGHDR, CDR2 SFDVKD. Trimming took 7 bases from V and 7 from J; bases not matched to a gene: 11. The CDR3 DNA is TGTGCCACCAGAGAAACAGGGGAGGCAGGTGGCTACACCTTC. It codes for CATRETGEAGGYTF.

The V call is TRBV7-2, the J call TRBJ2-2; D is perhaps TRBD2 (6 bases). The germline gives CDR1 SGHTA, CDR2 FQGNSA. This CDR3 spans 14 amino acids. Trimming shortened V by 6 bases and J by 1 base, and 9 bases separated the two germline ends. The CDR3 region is CASSRLGNTGELFF. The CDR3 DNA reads TGTGCCAGCAGTCGACTAGGGAACACCGGGGAGCTGTTTTTT.

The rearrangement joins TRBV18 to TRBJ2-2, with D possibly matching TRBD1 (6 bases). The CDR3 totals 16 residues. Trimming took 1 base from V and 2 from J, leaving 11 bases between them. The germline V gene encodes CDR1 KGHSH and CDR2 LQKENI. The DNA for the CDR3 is TGTGCCAGCTCACCACTCTGGGGGCCTAACACCGGGGAGCTGTTTTTT. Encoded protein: CASSPLWGPNTGELFF.

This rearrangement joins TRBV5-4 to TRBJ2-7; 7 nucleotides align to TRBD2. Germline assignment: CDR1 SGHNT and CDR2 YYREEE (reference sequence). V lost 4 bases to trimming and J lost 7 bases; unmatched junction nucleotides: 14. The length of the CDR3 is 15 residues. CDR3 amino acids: CASSPGGAELGEQYF. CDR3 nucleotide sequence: TGTGCCAGCAGCCCGGGGGGAGCGGAGCTTGGGGAGCAGTACTTC. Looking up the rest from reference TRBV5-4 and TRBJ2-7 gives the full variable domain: ETGVTQSPTHLIKTRGQQVTLRCSSQSGHNTVSWYQQALGQGPQFIFQYYREEENGRGNFPPRFSGLQFPNYSSELNVNALELDDSALYLCASSPGGAELGEQYFGPGTRLTVT.

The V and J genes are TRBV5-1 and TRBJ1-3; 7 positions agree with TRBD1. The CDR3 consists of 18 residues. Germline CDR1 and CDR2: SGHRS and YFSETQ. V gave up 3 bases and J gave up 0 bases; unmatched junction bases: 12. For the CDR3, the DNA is TGCGCCAGCAGCTCGACCCCGACAGGGCCTTACTCTGGAAACACCATATATTTT. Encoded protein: CASSSTPTGPYSGNTIYF.